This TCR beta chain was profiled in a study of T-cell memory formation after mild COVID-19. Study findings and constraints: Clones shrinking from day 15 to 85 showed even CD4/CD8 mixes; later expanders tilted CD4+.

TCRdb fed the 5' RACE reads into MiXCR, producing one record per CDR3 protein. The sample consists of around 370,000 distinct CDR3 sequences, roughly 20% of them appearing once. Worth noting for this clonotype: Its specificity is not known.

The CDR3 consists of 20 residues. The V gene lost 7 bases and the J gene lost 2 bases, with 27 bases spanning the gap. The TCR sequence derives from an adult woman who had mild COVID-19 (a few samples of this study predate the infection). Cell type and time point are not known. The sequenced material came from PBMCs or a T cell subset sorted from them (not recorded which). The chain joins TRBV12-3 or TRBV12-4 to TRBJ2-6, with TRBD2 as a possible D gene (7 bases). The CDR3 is CASTPWGGPGVSPGANVLTF. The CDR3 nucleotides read TGTGCCAGCACCCCCTGGGGGGGCCCGGGGGTTTCTCCTGGGGCCAACGTCCTGACTTTC.